This T cell receptor beta chain was obtained from a study of response to subunit inactivated influenza vaccine. Trimming took 3 bases from V and 6 from J, leaving 10 bases between them. Germline V CDR1 and CDR2: SGHKS, YYEKEE (reference sequence). The CDR3 loop spans 12 amino acids. To note about this clonotype: Its antigen is as yet unknown.

Study-level points and caveats: New T cells are recruited in small numbers by each seasonal influenza vaccination, according to the authors' suggestion.

TCRdb called the RT-PCR reads again in MiXCR, with one record for every CDR3 protein. The sample contains about 800,000 distinct CDR3 sequences, approximately 22% of which appear only once. The origin of this receptor is a man in his forties or fifties who received an inactivated influenza vaccine. The specimen was PBMCs from blood, collected 4 to 6 days after vaccination. This sequence joins TRBV5-5 and TRBJ2-7, with D possibly matching TRBD1 (5 bases). The DNA of the CDR3 is TGTGCCAGCAGCTGGACAACCCCCGAGCAGTACTTC. Translated: CASSWTTPEQYF. The entire variable domain, with the rest obtained from reference TRBV5-5 and TRBJ2-7, is as follows: DAGVTQSPTHLIKTRGQQVTLRCSPISGHKSVSWYQQVLGQGPQFIFQYYEKEERGRGNFPDRFSARQFPNYSSELNVNALLLGDSALYLCASSWTTPEQYFGPGTRLTVT.